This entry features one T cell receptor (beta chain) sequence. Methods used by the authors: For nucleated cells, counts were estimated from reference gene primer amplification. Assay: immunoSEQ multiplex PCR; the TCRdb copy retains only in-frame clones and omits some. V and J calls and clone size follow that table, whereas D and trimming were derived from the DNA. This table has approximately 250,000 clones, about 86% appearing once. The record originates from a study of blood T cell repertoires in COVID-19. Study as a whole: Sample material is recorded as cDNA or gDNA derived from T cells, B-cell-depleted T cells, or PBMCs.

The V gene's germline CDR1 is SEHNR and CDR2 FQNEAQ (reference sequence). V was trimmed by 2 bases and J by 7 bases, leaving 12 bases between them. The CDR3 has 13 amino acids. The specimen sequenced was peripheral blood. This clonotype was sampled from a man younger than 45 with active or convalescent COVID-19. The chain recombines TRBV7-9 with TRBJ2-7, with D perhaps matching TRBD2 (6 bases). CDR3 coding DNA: TGTGCCAGCAGCTTATCCGCTGGGGGGGAGCAGTACTTC. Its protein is CASSLSAGGEQYF. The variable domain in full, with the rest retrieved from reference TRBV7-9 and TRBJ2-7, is DTGVSQNPRHKITKRGQNVTFRCDPISEHNRLYWYRQTLGQGPEFLTYFQNEAQLEKSRLLSDRFSAERPKGSFSTLEIQRTEQGDSAMYLCASSLSAGGEQYFGPGTRLTVT.